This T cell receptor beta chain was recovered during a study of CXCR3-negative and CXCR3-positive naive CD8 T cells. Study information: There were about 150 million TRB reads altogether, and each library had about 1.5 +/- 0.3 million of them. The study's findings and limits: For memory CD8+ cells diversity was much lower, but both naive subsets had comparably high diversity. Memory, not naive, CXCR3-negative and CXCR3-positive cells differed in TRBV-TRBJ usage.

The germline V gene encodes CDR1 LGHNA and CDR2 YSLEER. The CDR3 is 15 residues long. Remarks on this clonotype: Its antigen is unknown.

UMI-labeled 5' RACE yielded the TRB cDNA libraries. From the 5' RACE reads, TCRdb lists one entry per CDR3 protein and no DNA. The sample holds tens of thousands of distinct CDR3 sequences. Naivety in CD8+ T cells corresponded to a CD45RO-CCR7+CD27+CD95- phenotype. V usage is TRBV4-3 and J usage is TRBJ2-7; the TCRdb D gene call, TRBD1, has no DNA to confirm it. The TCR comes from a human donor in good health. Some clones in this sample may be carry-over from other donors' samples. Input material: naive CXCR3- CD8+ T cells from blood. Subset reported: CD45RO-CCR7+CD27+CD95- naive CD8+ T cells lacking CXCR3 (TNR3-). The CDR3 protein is CASSPSGDPSYEQYF.